This TCR beta chain was obtained from a study of blood T cell repertoires in COVID-19. Looking at the study overall: Samples came from the United States, Italy and Spain, spanning acute and convalescent COVID-19. PBMCs, B-cell-depleted T cells, or T cells provided the cDNA or gDNA that made up the material.

Authors' methods: For nucleated cells, counts were estimated from reference gene primer amplification. TCRdb keeps only in-frame clones here, not all; method: immunoSEQ multiplex PCR. V, J and clone size are those of that table, while D and trimming were read from the DNA. The table includes about 70,000 clones, over 75% detected once. The sequence was obtained from a woman under 30 with acute or convalescent COVID-19. The source material was peripheral blood.

CDR3 in amino acids: CASSLVGQGTEAFF. The CDR3 DNA reads as TGTGCCAGCAGCTTGGTCGGACAGGGCACTGAAGCTTTCTTT. V usage is TRBV5-6 and J usage is TRBJ1-1; TRBD1 agrees at 8 bases. Germline V gene data show CDR1 as SGHDT and CDR2 as YYEEEE. The J segment lost 4 bases and the V segment lost 0 bases, leaving 2 bases of the junction unmatched. The CDR3 extends over 14 amino acids.